Here is one TCR beta chain with its context. Its antigen is not known. Uncontrolled infections, other autoimmune diseases, pregnancy or lactation led to exclusion of patients. The study based diagnoses on clinical symptoms, serum thyroxine and TRAb, thyroid ultrasound and orbital computed tomography. This sample was included in a study of T cells in Graves' hyperthyroidism and ophthalmopathy. General study results and limits: Within blood appeared most thyroid clonotypes that had expanded above 0.001.

RNA transcripts yielded amplified TCR beta CDR3 regions. Carried out on the TCR CDR3, a first-round RT-PCR used the HTBI primer set. MiXCR was run by TCRdb on the multiplex PCR reads, yielding one entry per CDR3 protein. Here the sample spans around 100,000 distinct CDR3 sequences, over 45% being singletons. Germline V gene data show CDR1 as DFQATT and CDR2 as SNEGSKA (reference sequence). The V gene end was trimmed by 3 bases and the J gene end by 9 bases; junction bases not matched to a gene: 10. CDR3 length: 14 residues. This clonotype originated in a man aged 35-49 years with Graves' hyperthyroidism. Sequencing used blood. The rearrangement uses TRBV20-1 and TRBJ1-5; 8 nucleotides line up with TRBD1. CDR3: CSASRDRWQPPQHF. Here the CDR3 DNA reads TGCAGTGCTAGTCGGGACAGGTGGCAACCGCCCCAGCATTTT.